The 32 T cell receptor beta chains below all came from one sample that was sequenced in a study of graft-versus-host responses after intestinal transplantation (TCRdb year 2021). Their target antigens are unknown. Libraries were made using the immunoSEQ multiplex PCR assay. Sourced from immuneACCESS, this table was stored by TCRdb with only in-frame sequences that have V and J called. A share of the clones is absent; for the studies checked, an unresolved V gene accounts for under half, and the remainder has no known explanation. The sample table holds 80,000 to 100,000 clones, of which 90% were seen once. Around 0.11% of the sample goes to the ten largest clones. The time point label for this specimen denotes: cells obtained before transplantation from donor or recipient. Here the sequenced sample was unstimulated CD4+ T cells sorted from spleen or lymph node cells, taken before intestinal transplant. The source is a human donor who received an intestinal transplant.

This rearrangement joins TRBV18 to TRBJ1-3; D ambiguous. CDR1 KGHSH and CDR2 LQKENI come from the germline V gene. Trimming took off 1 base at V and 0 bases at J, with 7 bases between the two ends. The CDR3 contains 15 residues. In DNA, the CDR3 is TGTGCCAGCTCACCACAGCGGACCTCTGGAAACACCATATATTTT. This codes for CASSPQRTSGNTIYF. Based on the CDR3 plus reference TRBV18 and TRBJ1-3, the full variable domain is NAGVMQNPRHLVRRRGQEARLRCSPMKGHSHVYWYRQLPEEGLKFMVYLQKENIIDESGMPKERFSAEFPKEGPSILRIQQVVRGDSAAYFCASSPQRTSGNTIYFGEGSWLTVV.

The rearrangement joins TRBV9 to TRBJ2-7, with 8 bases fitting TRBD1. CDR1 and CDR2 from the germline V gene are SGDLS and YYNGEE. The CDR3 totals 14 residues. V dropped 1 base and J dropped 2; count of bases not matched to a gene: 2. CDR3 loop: CASSVRTGPYEQYF. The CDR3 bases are TGTGCCAGCAGCGTACGGACAGGGCCCTACGAGCAGTACTTC. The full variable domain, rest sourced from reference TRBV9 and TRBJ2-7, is DSGVTQTPKHLITATGQRVTLRCSPRSGDLSVYWYQQSLDQGLQFLIQYYNGEERAKGNILERFSAQQFPDLHSELNLSSLELGDSALYFCASSVRTGPYEQYFGPGTRLTVT.

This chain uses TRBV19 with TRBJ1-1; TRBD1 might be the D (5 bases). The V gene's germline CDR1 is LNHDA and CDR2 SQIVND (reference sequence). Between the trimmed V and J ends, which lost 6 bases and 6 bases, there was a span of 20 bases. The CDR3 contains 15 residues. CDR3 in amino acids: CASRARTPGGAEAFF. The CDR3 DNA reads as TGTGCCAGTAGGGCCCGGACTCCGGGGGGGGCTGAAGCTTTCTTT.

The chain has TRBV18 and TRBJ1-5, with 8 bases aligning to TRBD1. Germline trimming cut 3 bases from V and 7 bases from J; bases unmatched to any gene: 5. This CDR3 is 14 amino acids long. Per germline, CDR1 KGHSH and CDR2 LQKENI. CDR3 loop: CASSPKTGDQPQHF. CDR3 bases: TGTGCCAGCTCACCCAAGACAGGGGACCAGCCCCAGCATTTT.

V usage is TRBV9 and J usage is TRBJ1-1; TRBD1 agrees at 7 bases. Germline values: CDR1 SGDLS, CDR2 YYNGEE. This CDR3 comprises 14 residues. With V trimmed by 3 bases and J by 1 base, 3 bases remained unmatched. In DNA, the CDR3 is TGTGCCAGCAGCGCGTACAGGGGGAACACTGAAGCTTTCTTT. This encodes CASSAYRGNTEAFF. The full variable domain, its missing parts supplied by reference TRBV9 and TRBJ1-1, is DSGVTQTPKHLITATGQRVTLRCSPRSGDLSVYWYQQSLDQGLQFLIQYYNGEERAKGNILERFSAQQFPDLHSELNLSSLELGDSALYFCASSAYRGNTEAFFGQGTRLTVV.

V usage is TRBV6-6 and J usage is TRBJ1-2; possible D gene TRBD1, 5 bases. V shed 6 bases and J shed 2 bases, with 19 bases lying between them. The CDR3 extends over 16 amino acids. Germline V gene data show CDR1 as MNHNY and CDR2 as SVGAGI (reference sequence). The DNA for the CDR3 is TGTGCCAGCAGCTGGGGGGAACCACAGGACAACTATGGCTACACCTTC. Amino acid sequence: CASSWGEPQDNYGYTF.

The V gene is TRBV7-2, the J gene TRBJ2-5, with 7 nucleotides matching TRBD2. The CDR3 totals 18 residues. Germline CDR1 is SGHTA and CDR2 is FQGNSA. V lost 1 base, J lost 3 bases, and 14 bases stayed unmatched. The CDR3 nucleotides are TGTGCCAGCAGCTTAGAATTCTCGGGGGGACCCCATAAAGAGACCCAGTACTTC. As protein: CASSLEFSGGPHKETQYF.

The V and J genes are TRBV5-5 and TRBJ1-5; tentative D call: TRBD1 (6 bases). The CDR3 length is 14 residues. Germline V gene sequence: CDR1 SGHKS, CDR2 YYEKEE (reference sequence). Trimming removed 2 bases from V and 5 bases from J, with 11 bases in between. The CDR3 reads CASSFSGGDQPQHF. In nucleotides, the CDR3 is TGTGCCAGCAGCTTTTCGGGGGGCGATCAGCCCCAGCATTTT.

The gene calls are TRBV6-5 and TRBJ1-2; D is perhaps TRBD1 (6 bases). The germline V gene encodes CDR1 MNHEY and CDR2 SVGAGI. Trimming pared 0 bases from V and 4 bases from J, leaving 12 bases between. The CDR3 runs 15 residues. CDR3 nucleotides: TGTGCCAGCAGTTACTCGAGCAGGGGTCCCTATGGCTACACCTTC. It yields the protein CASSYSSRGPYGYTF.

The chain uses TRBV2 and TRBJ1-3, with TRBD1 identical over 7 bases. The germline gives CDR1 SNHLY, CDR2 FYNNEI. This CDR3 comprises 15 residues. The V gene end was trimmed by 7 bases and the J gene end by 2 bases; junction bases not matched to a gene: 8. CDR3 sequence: CASNGRGSAGNTIYF. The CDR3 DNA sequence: TGTGCCAGCAACGGCAGGGGGAGCGCTGGAAACACCATATATTTT. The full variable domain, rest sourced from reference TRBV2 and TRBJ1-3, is EPEVTQTPSHQVTQMGQEVILRCVPISNHLYFYWYRQILGQKVEFLVSFYNNEISEKSEIFDDQFSVERPDGSNFTLKIRSTKLEDSAMYFCASNGRGSAGNTIYFGEGSWLTVV.

Written as DNA, the CDR3 is TGTGCCAGCAATAGCGGGCAGGGTGGAGGCTACACCTTC. It is translated as CASNSGQGGGYTF. This rearrangement joins TRBV2 to TRBJ1-2, with D possibly TRBD1 on 5 matching bases. The length of the CDR3 is 13 residues. Between the trimmed V and J ends, which lost 7 bases and 8 bases, there was a span of 17 bases. CDR1 and CDR2 from the germline V gene are SNHLY and FYNNEI.

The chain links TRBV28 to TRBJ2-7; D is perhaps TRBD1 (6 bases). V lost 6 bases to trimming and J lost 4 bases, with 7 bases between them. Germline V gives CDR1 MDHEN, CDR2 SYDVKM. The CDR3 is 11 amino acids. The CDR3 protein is CASRRGYEQYF. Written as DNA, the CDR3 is TGTGCCAGCAGAAGGGGGTACGAGCAGTACTTC.

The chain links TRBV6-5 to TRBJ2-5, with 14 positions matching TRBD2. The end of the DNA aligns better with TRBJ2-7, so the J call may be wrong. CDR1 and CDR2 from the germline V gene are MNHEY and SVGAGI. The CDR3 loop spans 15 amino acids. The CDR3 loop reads CASSGGTSGGYEQYF. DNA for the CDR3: TGTGCCAGCAGTGGAGGGACTAGCGGGGGCTACGAGCAGTACTTC.

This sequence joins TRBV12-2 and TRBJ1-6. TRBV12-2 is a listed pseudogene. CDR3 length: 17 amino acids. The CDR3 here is CASRLVGGANYNSPLHF. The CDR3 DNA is TGTGCAAGTCGCTTAGTTGGGGGGGCCAACTATAATTCACCCCTCCACTTT.

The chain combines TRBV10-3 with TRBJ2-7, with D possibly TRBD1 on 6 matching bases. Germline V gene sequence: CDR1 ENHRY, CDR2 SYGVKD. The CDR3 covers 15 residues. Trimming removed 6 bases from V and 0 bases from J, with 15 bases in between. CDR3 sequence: CAIRVPRTDSYEQYF. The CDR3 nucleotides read TGTGCCATCAGGGTCCCCCGGACAGACTCCTACGAGCAGTACTTC.

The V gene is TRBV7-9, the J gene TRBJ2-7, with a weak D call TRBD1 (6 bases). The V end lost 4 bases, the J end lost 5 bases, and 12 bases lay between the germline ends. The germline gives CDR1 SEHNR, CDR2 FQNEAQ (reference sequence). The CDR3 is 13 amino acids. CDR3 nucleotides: TGTGCCAGCAGCTCCCAGGCAGGGGACGAGCAGTACTTC. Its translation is CASSSQAGDEQYF.

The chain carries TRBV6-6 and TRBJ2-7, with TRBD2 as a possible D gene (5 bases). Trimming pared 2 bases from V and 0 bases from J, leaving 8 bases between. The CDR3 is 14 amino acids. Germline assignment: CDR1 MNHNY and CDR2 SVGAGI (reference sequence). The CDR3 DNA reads TGTGCCAGCAGTTACCGGGCGGGCTCCTACGAGCAGTACTTC. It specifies CASSYRAGSYEQYF.

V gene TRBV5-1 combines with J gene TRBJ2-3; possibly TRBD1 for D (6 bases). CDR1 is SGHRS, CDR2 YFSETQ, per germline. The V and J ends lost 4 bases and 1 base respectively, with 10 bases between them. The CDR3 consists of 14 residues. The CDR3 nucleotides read TGCGCCAGCAGCGAGGGGGTAGGCACAGATACGCAGTATTTT. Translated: CASSEGVGTDTQYF.

CDR3: CASRPDRDSYEQYF. CDR3 bases: TGTGCCAGCAGGCCCGACCGGGACAGCTACGAGCAGTACTTC. The genes are TRBV6-5 and TRBJ2-7; 7 positions match TRBD1. Germline assignment: CDR1 MNHEY and CDR2 SVGAGI. After removal of 6 bases from V and 3 bases from J, the junction contained 8 bases not matched to a gene. CDR3 size: 14 residues.

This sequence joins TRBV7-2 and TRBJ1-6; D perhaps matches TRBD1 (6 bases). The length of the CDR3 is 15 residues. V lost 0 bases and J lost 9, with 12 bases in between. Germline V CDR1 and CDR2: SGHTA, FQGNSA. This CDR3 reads CASSLARRGGSPLHF. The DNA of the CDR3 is TGTGCCAGCAGCTTAGCGCGTAGGGGGGGTTCACCCCTCCACTTT.

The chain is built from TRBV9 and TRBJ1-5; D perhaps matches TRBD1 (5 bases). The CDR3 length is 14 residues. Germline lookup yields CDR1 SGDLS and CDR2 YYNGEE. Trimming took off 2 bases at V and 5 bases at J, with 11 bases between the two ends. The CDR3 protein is CASSVRGGDQPQHF. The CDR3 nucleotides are TGTGCCAGCAGCGTTCGGGGAGGGGATCAGCCCCAGCATTTT.

CDR3 residues: CATSRDRGQEKLFF. CDR3 DNA sequence: TGTGCCACCAGCAGGGACAGGGGGCAAGAAAAACTGTTTTTT. V gene TRBV15 combines with J gene TRBJ1-4; TRBD1 matches at 11 bases. This CDR3 region has 14 residues. V was clipped by 3 bases and J by 8 bases; unmatched bases: 2. From germline, CDR1 is LNHNV and CDR2 YYDKDF (reference sequence).

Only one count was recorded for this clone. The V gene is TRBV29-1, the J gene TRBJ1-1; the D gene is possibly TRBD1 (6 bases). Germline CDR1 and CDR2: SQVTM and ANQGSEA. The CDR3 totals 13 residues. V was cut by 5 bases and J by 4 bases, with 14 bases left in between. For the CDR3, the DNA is TGCAGCGTTCAACAGGGTGGCGGCACTGAAGCTTTCTTT. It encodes CSVQQGGGTEAFF.

The CDR3 nucleotides read TGTGCCACCGGACAGGGGAAGGTAGCCCTCCACTTT. Its protein is CATGQGKVALHF. The chain is built from TRBV6-1 and TRBJ1-6; 9 bases agree with TRBD1. There are 12 residues in the CDR3. Germline V gene data show CDR1 as MNHNS and CDR2 as SASEGT. The trim removed 10 bases at V and 14 bases at J, leaving 9 bases unmatched.

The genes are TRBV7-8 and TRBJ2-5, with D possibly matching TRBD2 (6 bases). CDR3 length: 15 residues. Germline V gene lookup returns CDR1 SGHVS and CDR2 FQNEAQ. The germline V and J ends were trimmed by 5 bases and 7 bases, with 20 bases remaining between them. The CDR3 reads CASSQDPGTGVTQYF. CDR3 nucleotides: TGTGCCAGCAGCCAAGACCCCGGGACTGGGGTGACCCAGTACTTC.

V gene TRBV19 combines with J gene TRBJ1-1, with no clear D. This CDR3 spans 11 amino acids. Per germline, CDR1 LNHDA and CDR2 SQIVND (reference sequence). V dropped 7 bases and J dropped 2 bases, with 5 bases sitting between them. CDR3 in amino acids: CASNGNTEAFF. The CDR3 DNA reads TGTGCCAGTAACGGTAACACTGAAGCTTTCTTT. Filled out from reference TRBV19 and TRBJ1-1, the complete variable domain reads DGGITQSPKYLFRKEGQNVTLSCEQNLNHDAMYWYRQDPGQGLRLIYYSQIVNDFQKGDIAEGYSVSREKKESFPLTVTSAQKNPTAFYLCASNGNTEAFFGQGTRLTVV.

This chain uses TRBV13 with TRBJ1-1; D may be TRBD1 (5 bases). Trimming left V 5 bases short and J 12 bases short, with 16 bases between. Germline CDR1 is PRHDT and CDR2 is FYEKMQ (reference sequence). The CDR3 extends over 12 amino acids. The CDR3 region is CASSLQGTRPFF. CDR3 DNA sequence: TGTGCCAGCAGCCTCCAGGGCACCCGGCCTTTCTTT.

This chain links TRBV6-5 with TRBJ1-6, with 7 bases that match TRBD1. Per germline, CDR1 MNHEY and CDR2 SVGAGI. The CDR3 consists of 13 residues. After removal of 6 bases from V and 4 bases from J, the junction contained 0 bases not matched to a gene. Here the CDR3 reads CASRGQYNSPLHF. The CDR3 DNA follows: TGTGCCAGCAGGGGACAGTATAATTCACCCCTCCACTTT.

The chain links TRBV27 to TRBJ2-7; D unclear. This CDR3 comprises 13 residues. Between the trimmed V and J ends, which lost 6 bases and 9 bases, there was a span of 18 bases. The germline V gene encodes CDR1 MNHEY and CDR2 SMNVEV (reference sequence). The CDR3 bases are TGTGCCAGCAGGACGGCCTCTAGTAGACGGCAGTACTTC. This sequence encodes CASRTASSRRQYF.

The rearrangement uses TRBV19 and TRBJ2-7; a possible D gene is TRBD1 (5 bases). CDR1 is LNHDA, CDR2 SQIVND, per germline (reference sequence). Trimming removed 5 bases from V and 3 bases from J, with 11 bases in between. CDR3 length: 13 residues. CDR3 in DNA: TGTGCCAGTAGTCCCACCAGGGACTACGAGCAGTACTTC. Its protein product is CASSPTRDYEQYF.

CDR3 in DNA: TGTGCCAGCAGCCAAGGACAGGCTAACTATGGCTACACCTTC. Translation gives CASSQGQANYGYTF. V usage is TRBV9 and J usage is TRBJ1-2, with 7 bases matching TRBD1. This CDR3 contains 14 residues. The germline CDR1 and CDR2 sequences are SGDLS and YYNGEE. The J segment lost 0 bases and the V segment lost 4 bases, leaving 3 bases of the junction unmatched.

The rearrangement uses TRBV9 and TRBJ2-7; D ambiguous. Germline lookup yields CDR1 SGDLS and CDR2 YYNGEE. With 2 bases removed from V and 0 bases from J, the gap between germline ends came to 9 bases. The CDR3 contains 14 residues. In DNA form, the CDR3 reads TGTGCCAGCAGCGTTGAGGTCAGCTCCTACGAGCAGTACTTC. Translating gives CASSVEVSSYEQYF.